Listed here are 18 T cell receptor beta chains from one sample, sequenced in a study of technical replicates of blood from a handful of donors. The assay was immunoSEQ multiplex PCR, and TCRdb's table has in-frame clones only and misses some. The sample holds more than 90,000 clones; about 94% are singletons and the top ten take approximately 0.2%. Sequenced input: T cells isolated from PBMCs. These receptor sequences come from a human donor in good health.

This clone has only one observation. V usage is TRBV19 and J usage is TRBJ2-3; 7 nucleotides agree with TRBD1. The length of the CDR3 is 15 residues. Germline CDR1 LNHDA, CDR2 SQIVND (reference sequence). J lost 7 bases, V lost 4 bases, and 11 bases had no gene match. The CDR3 DNA follows: TGTGCCAGTAGTAGAACCCGACAGGGACCGAATACGCAGTATTTT. Amino acids: CASSRTRQGPNTQYF.

The chain couples TRBV5-6 to TRBJ1-1, with a tentative D call TRBD1 (5 bases). The germline gives CDR1 SGHDT, CDR2 YYEEEE. V was clipped by 2 bases and J by 3 bases, with 11 bases between them. The length of the CDR3 is 14 residues. CDR3 protein: CASSFRGRDTEAFF. The CDR3 region has the DNA TGTGCCAGCAGCTTTCGAGGCAGGGACACTGAAGCTTTCTTT.

The chain has TRBV9 and TRBJ2-1, with 13 bases aligning to TRBD2. With 0 bases clipped from V and 8 bases from J, the junction kept 14 bases outside the gene matches. This CDR3 has 19 amino acids. Looked up from germline, CDR1 is SGDLS and CDR2 is YYNGEE. As DNA, the CDR3 is TGTGCCAGCAGCGTAGTAGAGAAATGGACTAGCGGGAGAGTCGATGAGCAGTTCTTC. Residues: CASSVVEKWTSGRVDEQFF.

J is TRBJ2-5 and V is TRBV4-2, with D possibly TRBD2 on 6 matching bases. Germline loops: CDR1 LGHNA, CDR2 YNFKEQ. Trimming cost V 1 base and J 1 base, with 10 bases left between them. CDR3 length: 15 residues. The CDR3 DNA reads as TGTGCCAGCAGCCAAGGGGATAGCGGCCAAGAGACCCAGTACTTC. Protein sequence: CASSQGDSGQETQYF.

The chain carries TRBV10-1 and TRBJ2-2; tentatively, D is TRBD1 (7 bases). The CDR3 sequence is 16 residues long. Between the trimmed V and J ends, which lost 1 base and 7 bases, there was a span of 16 bases. The germline V gene encodes CDR1 WNHNN and CDR2 SYGVQD (reference sequence). CDR3 residues: CASSEWETGRNGELFF. The DNA for the CDR3 is TGCGCCAGCAGTGAGTGGGAGACAGGGAGGAACGGGGAGCTGTTTTTT.

V gene TRBV9 combines with J gene TRBJ1-2, with 7 bases fitting TRBD1. CDR3 size: 16 residues. Per the germline V gene, CDR1 is SGDLS and CDR2 is YYNGEE. V gave up 4 bases and J gave up 5 bases; unmatched junction bases: 14. CDR3 protein: CASSRGTAVPRYGYTF. DNA of the CDR3: TGTGCCAGCAGCCGAGGGACAGCGGTTCCCAGATATGGCTACACCTTC.

The rearrangement uses TRBV2 and TRBJ1-2, with D possibly being TRBD1 (5 bases). Deletions cut 6 bases from V and 8 bases from J, with 16 bases between. CDR1 SNHLY and CDR2 FYNNEI come from the germline V gene. The CDR3 runs 13 residues. CDR3 sequence: CASSEPGPEGYTF. CDR3 coding DNA: TGTGCCAGCAGCGAACCAGGGCCTGAAGGCTACACCTTC.

The chain couples TRBV6-6 to TRBJ2-3; D unresolved. There are 12 residues in the CDR3. Trimming stripped 6 bases from V and 8 bases from J, with 12 bases between. Germline CDR1 is MNHNY and CDR2 is SVGAGI (reference sequence). The CDR3 spells CASSPIGGTQYF. The CDR3 coding sequence is TGTGCCAGCAGCCCTATCGGCGGTACGCAGTATTTT.

This chain links TRBV4-1 with TRBJ1-6, with D possibly being TRBD1 (6 bases). The CDR3 consists of 16 residues. V was cut by 4 bases and J by 7 bases, with 17 bases left in between. Germline values: CDR1 MGHRA, CDR2 YSYEKL. The CDR3 DNA reads as TGCGCCAGCAGCCTCTACACGGGACAAGAAAATTCACCCCTCCACTTT. Translating it yields CASSLYTGQENSPLHF.

The chain recombines TRBV5-4 with TRBJ2-3, with a tentative D call TRBD1 (6 bases). V shed 2 bases and J shed 1 base, with 14 bases lying between them. This CDR3 has 16 residues. Germline V gene lookup returns CDR1 SGHNT and CDR2 YYREEE (reference sequence). The CDR3 region is CASSFKSGVGTDTQYF. The CDR3 DNA reads TGTGCCAGCAGCTTCAAATCAGGGGTTGGCACAGATACGCAGTATTTT.

The gene calls are TRBV18 and TRBJ2-7, with D possibly TRBD1 on 7 matching bases. Per the germline V gene, CDR1 is KGHSH and CDR2 is LQKENI. V was trimmed by 2 bases and J by 3 bases, leaving 14 bases between them. This CDR3 spans 15 amino acids. The CDR3 loop is CASSPMEGQLYEQYF. DNA of the CDR3: TGTGCCAGCTCACCAATGGAGGGACAGCTCTACGAGCAGTACTTC.

This rearrangement joins TRBV6-4 to TRBJ2-6, with D possibly being TRBD1 (5 bases). This CDR3 is built from 15 residues. V was cut by 5 bases and J by 0 bases, with 8 bases left in between. CDR1 MRHNA and CDR2 SNTAGT come from the germline V gene. CDR3 coding DNA: TGTGCCAGCAGTAGACAGAGCTCTGGGGCCAACGTCCTGACTTTC. Protein: CASSRQSSGANVLTF.

This clone appeared a single time. The chain has TRBV15 and TRBJ2-3; TRBD2 matches 7 bases. Germline loops: CDR1 LNHNV, CDR2 YYDKDF (reference sequence). The CDR3 totals 16 residues. The ends lost 3 bases at V and 1 base at J; junction bases unmatched: 7. The CDR3 is CATSRGTSVGTDTQYF. CDR3 coding DNA: TGTGCCACCAGCAGGGGAACTAGCGTAGGCACAGATACGCAGTATTTT.

V and J are TRBV19 and TRBJ2-7; TRBD2 might be the D (6 bases). The V gene lost 3 bases and the J gene lost 2 bases, with 14 bases spanning the gap. CDR1 is LNHDA and CDR2 is SQIVND in the germline V gene (reference sequence). CDR3 size: 15 residues. CDR3 coding DNA: TGTGCCAGTAGTATTCGGGCGGGACGTCCCTACGAGCAGTACTTC. Protein product: CASSIRAGRPYEQYF.

This rearrangement joins TRBV6-5 to TRBJ2-7; D is possibly TRBD2 (7 bases). The germline V gene encodes CDR1 MNHEY and CDR2 SVGAGI. The germline V and J ends were trimmed by 7 bases and 2 bases, with 15 bases remaining between them. The CDR3 is 14 amino acids. CDR3 DNA sequence: TGTGCCAGCATCGACGCGGGGGCTACCTACGAGCAGTACTTC. It is translated as CASIDAGATYEQYF.

The chain uses TRBV19 and TRBJ2-4; 9 bases align to TRBD1. V was pared by 10 bases and J by 1 base, with 8 bases of the junction left unmatched. The CDR3 loop spans 15 amino acids. Germline CDR1 and CDR2: LNHDA and SQIVND (reference sequence). CDR3 loop: CATRRQGDAKNIQYF. The CDR3 DNA reads TGTGCCACTAGAAGACAGGGGGACGCCAAAAACATTCAGTACTTC.

The chain links TRBV6-4 to TRBJ2-1, with D unclear. V lost 0 bases to trimming and J lost 0 bases, with 6 bases between them. Germline-derived CDR1 and CDR2 are MRHNA and SNTAGT. The CDR3 totals 15 residues. CDR3 in DNA: TGTGCCAGCAGTGACTCGGTAGCCTCCTACAATGAGCAGTTCTTC. Translation gives CASSDSVASYNEQFF.

The rearrangement links TRBV5-1 to TRBJ1-1; tentatively, D is TRBD1 (6 bases). The CDR3 is 15 residues long. The ends were cut back, 5 bases at V and 8 bases at J, with 22 bases in the middle. Germline CDR1 is SGHRS and CDR2 is YFSETQ. The CDR3 protein is CASSNAQGPLVEAFF. DNA for the CDR3: TGCGCCAGCAGTAACGCACAGGGACCACTTGTGGAAGCTTTCTTT.